These T cell receptor beta chains were read from a single sample in a study of blood T cell repertoires in COVID-19. The data were produced by immunoSEQ multiplex PCR, yet TCRdb's version contains in-frame clones alone and is incomplete. The table has around 290,000 clones, about 90% seen once. The sequenced sample was peripheral blood. The receptors derive from a woman aged 50 to 65 who had recovered from COVID-19. CDR3s include the opening cysteine and the closing phenylalanine or tryptophan. Each record gives: D gene, J gene, V gene, clone size, CDR3 protein, CDR3 DNA. The D gene is left open where the match is weak. Not all rows give a size; the values are once, few, many and, for expanded clones, a class.

. | TRBJ1-2 | TRBV4-3 | once | CASSQALGVVGYGYTF | TGCGCCAGCAGCCAAGCCCTGGGAGTGGTCGGCTATGGCTACACCTTC
. | TRBJ1-2 | TRBV7-9 | once | CASSPSVGDSGGYTF | TGTGCCAGCAGCCCCTCTGTCGGAGATTCGGGGGGCTACACCTTC
. | TRBJ2-7 | TRBV7-2 | . | CASSLSSGASYEQYF | TGTGCCAGCAGCTTATCTTCGGGTGCATCCTACGAGCAGTACTTC
TRBD1 | TRBJ1-2 | TRBV6-5 | . | CASTKTGLHYGYTF | TGTGCCAGCACCAAGACAGGGCTTCACTATGGCTACACCTTC
TRBD1 | TRBJ1-1 | TRBV6-5 | . | CASSYSSGTGNTEAFF | TGTGCCAGCAGTTACTCGTCCGGGACAGGAAACACTGAAGCTTTCTTT
. | TRBJ1-2 | TRBV7-9 | . | CASSFEGGYGYTF | TGTGCCAGCAGCTTCGAGGGAGGCTATGGCTACACCTTC
. | TRBJ1-5 | TRBV30 | . | CAWSGQGKQPQHF | TGTGCCTGGAGTGGTCAGGGGAAGCAGCCCCAGCATTTT
TRBD2 | TRBJ2-1 | TRBV9 | . | CASSVSGASGYEQFF | TGTGCCAGCAGCGTAAGCGGGGCCTCGGGGTATGAGCAGTTCTTC
. | TRBJ2-5 | TRBV29-1 | . | CSVAWTPQETQYF | TGCAGCGTTGCATGGACACCACAAGAGACCCAGTACTTC
. | TRBJ2-7 | TRBV21-1 | . | CASSAISTDLGSVEQYF | TGTGCCAGCAGCGCAATATCGACTGACCTCGGATCTGTCGAGCAGTACTTC
. | TRBJ1-5 | TRBV4-3 | . | CASSQDTGPPNQPQHF | TGCGCCAGCAGCCAAGACACAGGGCCACCTAATCAGCCCCAGCATTTT
TRBD2 | TRBJ2-5 | TRBV10-2 | . | CATSPGGGARAETQYF | TGCGCCACCAGTCCAGGCGGGGGGGCCCGGGCTGAGACCCAGTACTTC
TRBD1 | TRBJ1-1 | TRBV30 | . | CAWTRQGGTEAFF | TGTGCCTGGACTCGACAGGGGGGCACTGAAGCTTTCTTT
. | TRBJ2-7 | TRBV19 | . | CASSIDPLAGYEQYF | TGTGCCAGTAGTATAGATCCTCTGGCAGGCTACGAGCAGTACTTC
TRBD1 | TRBJ2-1 | TRBV7-8 | . | CASRPDRGVSDEQFF | TGTGCCAGCAGACCAGACAGGGGGGTCTCGGATGAGCAGTTCTTC
TRBD1 | TRBJ2-5 | TRBV29-1 | . | CSVARQRTGAETQYF | TGCAGCGTCGCCCGCCAGAGGACAGGGGCTGAGACCCAGTACTTC
. | TRBJ2-7 | TRBV21-1 | . | CARTGTGASGEQYF | TGTGCCAGGACCGGGACAGGGGCCTCTGGCGAGCAGTACTTC
TRBD2 | TRBJ2-2 | TRBV28 | once | CAIGRGAYTGELFF | TGTGCCATCGGGAGGGGCGCTTACACCGGGGAGCTGTTTTTT
. | TRBJ2-2 | TRBV30 | . | CAWSVGGTGELFF | TGTGCCTGGAGTGTAGGGGGCACCGGGGAGCTGTTTTTT
. | TRBJ1-2 | TRBV2 | . | CASSLTTNYGYTF | TGTGCCAGCAGTCTGACAACTAACTATGGCTACACCTTC
. | TRBJ1-3 | TRBV10-3 | . | CATQGSGNTIYF | TGTGCCACCCAGGGGAGTGGAAACACCATATATTTT
. | TRBJ2-1 | TRBV27 | . | CASSLGSGSSYNEQFF | TGTGCCAGCAGTTTGGGGAGCGGAAGCTCCTACAATGAGCAGTTCTTC
. | TRBJ2-6 | TRBV24-1 | . | CATSDLNRSGANVLTF | TGTGCCACCAGTGACCTGAACAGGAGTGGGGCCAACGTCCTGACTTTC
. | TRBJ1-2 | TRBV9 | . | CASSPRDTFTYGYTF | TGTGCCAGCAGCCCCCGGGACACGTTTACCTATGGCTACACCTTC
TRBD2 | TRBJ2-2 | TRBV19 | many | CASSSRLAGNNGELFF | TGTGCCAGTAGTTCCCGACTAGCGGGAAATAACGGGGAGCTGTTTTTT
. | TRBJ1-2 | TRBV28 | once | CASSLSPGRSSYTF | TGTGCCAGCAGTTTATCCCCAGGGCGATCTAGCTACACCTTC
TRBD1 | TRBJ1-1 | TRBV7-7 | . | CASSWEGTGGLNTEAFF | TGTGCTAGCAGCTGGGAGGGGACAGGGGGATTGAACACTGAAGCTTTCTTT
. | TRBJ2-3 | TRBV7-9 | . | CASSSSTDTQYF | TGTGCCAGCAGCTCTAGCACAGATACGCAGTATTTT
. | TRBJ1-2 | TRBV5-1 | . | CASSPRTQERYTF | TGCGCCAGCAGCCCCCGGACTCAAGAACGCTACACCTTC
. | TRBJ2-1 | TRBV7-9 | . | CASLRDTENEQFF | TGTGCCAGCCTCCGGGACACCGAAAATGAGCAGTTCTTC
TRBD1 | TRBJ2-3 | TRBV19 | . | CASSSIGGTGRTDTQYF | TGTGCCAGTAGTAGTATAGGGGGGACAGGGAGGACAGATACGCAGTATTTT
. | TRBJ2-5 | TRBV5-6 | . | CASSLLGARETQYF | TGTGCCAGCAGCTTGTTGGGGGCCCGAGAGACCCAGTACTTC
. | TRBJ1-2 | TRBV28 | . | CASSGLQGSYGYTF | TGTGCCAGCAGCGGTTTACAGGGATCTTATGGCTACACCTTC
TRBD2 | TRBJ2-5 | TRBV7-2 | . | CASSALAGGETQYF | TGTGCCAGCAGCGCCCTAGCGGGGGGAGAGACCCAGTACTTC
TRBD2 | TRBJ2-1 | TRBV3-1/TRBV3-2 | . | CASSRRVGSGSSYNEQFF | TGTGCCAGCAGCCGGCGGGTTGGTAGCGGGAGCTCTTACAATGAGCAGTTCTTC
TRBD2 | TRBJ2-3 | TRBV7-9 | . | CASSLGGRLADTQYF | TGTGCCAGCAGCTTAGGCGGGAGGTTGGCAGATACGCAGTATTTT
. | TRBJ1-5 | TRBV29-1 | . | CSVAQGSNQPQHF | TGCAGCGTTGCGCAGGGTAGCAATCAGCCCCAGCATTTT
. | TRBJ1-5 | TRBV19 | . | CASSRQENQPQHF | TGTGCCAGTAGTCGACAGGAAAATCAGCCCCAGCATTTT
. | TRBJ2-7 | TRBV21-1 | once | CASSLLRDSSYEQYF | TGTGCCAGCAGCCTCTTGCGGGACAGTTCGTACGAGCAGTACTTC
TRBD1 | TRBJ1-2 | TRBV6-5 | . | CASSSMTGDGYGYTF | TGTGCCAGCAGTTCTATGACAGGGGATGGATACGGCTACACCTTC